This TCR beta chain was found in a study of tumor-infiltrating lymphocytes in localized non-small cell lung cancer. Study-level background: Each patient gave resected tumor and non-adjacent uninvolved lung tissue. Regarding the study as a whole: TCR sequencing covered a subset of patients with enough tissue. Different pieces of the same tissue went to different assays, confounding technical variation with intratumor heterogeneity. Immunotypes IM1 and IM2 had similar TCR-derived T-cell fractions.

The V gene's germline CDR1 is SGHDT and CDR2 YYEEEE. The CDR3 contains 14 residues. Between the trimmed V and J ends, which lost 4 bases and 4 bases, there was a span of 15 bases. The data were produced by immunoSEQ multiplex PCR, yet TCRdb's version contains in-frame clones alone and is incomplete. The data contain around 14,000 clones, 65% to 75% of them singletons. Of note for this clone: Its antigen is unidentified.

This sequence was found in a human donor with non-small cell lung cancer. The chain recombines TRBV5-6 with TRBJ2-7; TRBD2 is a possible D gene (5 bases). Material for sequencing was uninvolved lung tissue not adjacent to the tumor. The CDR3 sequence is CASSPPGIRYEQYF. The CDR3 bases are TGTGCCAGCAGCCCCCCCGGGATTAGATACGAGCAGTACTTC. Based on the CDR3 plus reference TRBV5-6 and TRBJ2-7, the full variable domain is DAGVTQSPTHLIKTRGQQVTLRCSPKSGHDTVSWYQQALGQGPQFIFQYYEEEERQRGNFPDRFSGHQFPNYSSELNVNALLLGDSALYLCASSPPGIRYEQYFGPGTRLTVT.